This entry lists 21 T cell receptor beta chains sequenced from one sample in a study of cytomegalovirus exposure and HLA in healthy donors. In the PCR, 60 Vbeta and 13 Jbeta primers were used. Using immunoSEQ multiplex PCR, the repertoire was profiled, and TCRdb retains in-frame clones only, with some absent. Of over 150,000 clones listed, around 79% were seen once; the top ten hold more than 4%. The sequenced sample consisted of PBMCs. The source of these receptors is a middle-aged man in good health and CMV-seronegative.

This clone occurred once. V is TRBV30 and J is TRBJ1-2, with TRBD1 identical over 10 bases. After removal of 4 bases from V and 3 bases from J, the junction contained 5 bases not matched to a gene. CDR3 length equals 14 residues. CDR1 GTSNPN and CDR2 SVGIG come from the germline V gene (reference sequence). The CDR3 sequence is CAWNYGTGDYGYTF. CDR3 nucleotide sequence: TGTGCCTGGAACTATGGGACAGGGGACTATGGCTACACCTTC.

This clone showed up just a few times. The CDR3 carries no conserved terminal phenylalanine or tryptophan, so it likely arises from a read error. The CDR3 is CASSLDLENTEAFL. For the CDR3, the DNA is TGTGCCAGCAGCTTAGACTTGGAGAACACTGAAGCTTTCCTT. V is TRBV7-9 and J is TRBJ1-1; no clear D gene. The CDR3 sequence is 14 residues long. Trimming removed 1 base from V and 1 base from J, with 7 bases in between. CDR1 and CDR2 (germline): SEHNR, FQNEAQ (reference sequence).

The CDR3 loop reads CASSPTGNNEQFF. CDR3 sequence (DNA): TGCGCCAGCAGCCCTACGGGGAACAATGAGCAGTTCTTC. This sequence joins TRBV5-1 and TRBJ2-1, with D perhaps matching TRBD2 (5 bases). CDR3 length: 13 amino acids. Germline CDR1 SGHRS, CDR2 YFSETQ. V gave up 4 bases and J gave up 5 bases, with 10 bases separating them.

The table lists this clone with a few counts. The rearrangement joins TRBV11-2 to TRBJ2-3; TRBD2 matches at 8 bases. Germline-derived CDR1 and CDR2 are SGHAT and FQNNGV. V dropped 4 bases and J dropped 3; count of bases not matched to a gene: 6. The CDR3 runs 15 residues. The CDR3 here is CASSSGGGQTDTQYF. The CDR3 DNA is TGTGCCAGCAGCTCCGGGGGGGGCCAAACAGATACGCAGTATTTT.

This chain uses TRBV9 with TRBJ2-2; a possible D gene is TRBD1 (6 bases). CDR1 is SGDLS and CDR2 is YYNGEE in the germline V gene. V dropped 1 base and J dropped 0 bases, with 10 bases sitting between them. This CDR3 spans 16 amino acids. The CDR3 sequence: CASSVSGDPNTGELFF. The CDR3 DNA reads TGTGCCAGCAGCGTATCAGGGGACCCGAACACCGGGGAGCTGTTTTTT.

This clone was detected only a few times. CDR3 DNA: TGTGCCAGCAGCAAAGCTTCGACAGGCAACACTGAAGCTTTCTTT. Its translation: CASSKASTGNTEAFF. The gene calls are TRBV21-1 and TRBJ1-1; the DNA was not used to check the table's D call, TRBD1. TRBV21-1 is a pseudogene segment. The CDR3 spans 15 residues.

This rearrangement joins TRBV30 to TRBJ1-1; tentatively, D is TRBD1 (6 bases). V was clipped by 2 bases and J by 0 bases, with 16 bases between them. Germline loops: CDR1 GTSNPN, CDR2 SVGIG (reference sequence). The CDR3 is 16 amino acids. The CDR3 is CAWSSWGGLMNTEAFF. Written as DNA, the CDR3 is TGTGCCTGGAGTTCCTGGGGGGGCCTCATGAACACTGAAGCTTTCTTT.

The chain is built from TRBV2 and TRBJ2-1, with D perhaps matching TRBD2 (6 bases). Germline CDR1 and CDR2: SNHLY and FYNNEI. V was trimmed by 7 bases and J by 7 bases, leaving 26 bases between them. The CDR3 loop spans 17 amino acids. CDR3: CASTWQPGDDHRNEQFF. CDR3 sequence (DNA): TGTGCCAGCACCTGGCAGCCGGGGGACGATCACAGAAATGAGCAGTTCTTC.

This chain connects TRBV27 to TRBJ1-1; D is unresolved. V was shortened by 6 bases and J by 1 base, with 15 bases between the two germline ends. Germline CDR1 and CDR2: MNHEY and SMNVEV (reference sequence). The CDR3 is 15 residues long. The CDR3 sequence: CASSPMWRENTEAFF. For the CDR3, the DNA is TGTGCCAGCAGCCCAATGTGGCGGGAGAACACTGAAGCTTTCTTT.

Only one count was recorded for this clone. The chain uses TRBV7-2 and TRBJ2-1, with a tentative D call TRBD2 (5 bases). Germline CDR1 and CDR2: SGHTA and FQGNSA. V dropped 6 bases and J dropped 0 bases, with 18 bases sitting between them. The CDR3 contains 17 residues. In DNA form, the CDR3 reads TGTGCCAGCAGTCACCTTACGGCGGGTGTCTCCTACAATGAGCAGTTCTTC. This encodes CASSHLTAGVSYNEQFF.

This clone came up once. This sequence joins TRBV2 and TRBJ2-1; TRBD1 aligns across 7 bases. Trimming took 7 bases from V and 4 from J; bases not matched to a gene: 7. Looked up from germline, CDR1 is SNHLY and CDR2 is FYNNEI. The length of the CDR3 is 14 residues. CDR3 DNA: TGTGCCAGCACCCAGGGGGAGATATACAATGAGCAGTTCTTC. Translated, it gives CASTQGEIYNEQFF.

This chain connects TRBV6-1 to TRBJ2-6, with D perhaps TRBD1 (5 bases). Trimming shortened V by 6 bases and J by 3 bases, and 6 bases separated the two germline ends. The CDR3 length is 13 residues. Per germline, CDR1 MNHNS and CDR2 SASEGT. CDR3: CASRQDGANVLTF. The CDR3 nucleotides are TGTGCCAGCAGACAGGATGGGGCCAACGTCCTGACTTTC.

This clone was observed once. The chain uses TRBV30 and TRBJ2-5; possible D gene TRBD2, 5 bases. Per the germline V gene, CDR1 is GTSNPN and CDR2 is SVGIG (reference sequence). With 5 bases removed from V and 5 bases from J, the gap between germline ends came to 12 bases. This CDR3 has 12 residues. CDR3 nucleotide sequence: TGTGCCTGGCGGGCTAGCTGGGAGACCCAGTACTTC. Translating gives CAWRASWETQYF.

The chain combines TRBV28 with TRBJ1-2; D is unresolved. The ends were cut back, 10 bases at V and 1 base at J, with 13 bases in the middle. CDR3 length equals 13 residues. CDR1 and CDR2 (germline): MDHEN, SYDVKM. The CDR3 reads CATYYPGNYGYTF. The DNA of the CDR3 is TGTGCCACCTATTACCCGGGTAACTATGGCTACACCTTC.

The chain is built from TRBV9 and TRBJ1-4; D ambiguous. Looked up from germline, CDR1 is SGDLS and CDR2 is YYNGEE. The V gene lost 1 base and the J gene lost 3 bases, with 7 bases spanning the gap. The CDR3 is 14 amino acids. CDR3 DNA sequence: TGTGCCAGCAGCGTAACAGCTTCTAATGAAAAACTGTTTTTT. This codes for CASSVTASNEKLFF.

The V and J genes are TRBV28 and TRBJ2-7, with a possible D match to TRBD2 (6 bases). V lost 2 bases to trimming and J lost 8 bases, with 10 bases between them. This CDR3 contains 12 residues. Germline values: CDR1 MDHEN, CDR2 SYDVKM. CDR3 amino acids: CASSLKGLQQYF. As DNA, the CDR3 is TGTGCCAGCAGTTTAAAGGGACTTCAGCAGTACTTC.

The chain recombines TRBV16 with TRBJ1-5; tentatively, D is TRBD1 (6 bases). The ends were cut back, 2 bases at V and 0 bases at J, with 11 bases in the middle. From germline, CDR1 is KGHSY and CDR2 FQNENV. The CDR3 is made up of 16 amino acids. The CDR3 sequence: CASSQTGQPSNQPQHF. CDR3 nucleotides: TGTGCCAGCAGCCAAACGGGACAACCTAGCAATCAGCCCCAGCATTTT.

This clone appeared a few times. The V call is TRBV5-1, the J call TRBJ2-1; TRBD1 matches 8 bases. Germline V lookup: CDR1 SGHRS, CDR2 YFSETQ. The CDR3 has 14 residues. V was clipped by 3 bases and J by 3 bases; unmatched bases: 2. Here the CDR3 reads CASSSGQDYNEQFF. In nucleotides, the CDR3 is TGCGCCAGCAGCTCGGGACAGGACTACAATGAGCAGTTCTTC.

CDR3 sequence (DNA): TGTGCCAGCAGGGCGGAAACTGGGAACACCGGGGAGCTGTTTTTT. Residues: CASRAETGNTGELFF. J is TRBJ2-2 and V is TRBV2; D gene uncertain. This CDR3 region has 15 residues. Germline values: CDR1 SNHLY, CDR2 FYNNEI. V shed 6 bases and J shed 1 base, with 12 bases lying between them.

The chain recombines TRBV7-9 with TRBJ2-5; 9 bases line up with TRBD2. The length of the CDR3 is 16 residues. J lost 3 bases, V lost 5 bases, and 10 bases had no gene match. Germline-derived CDR1 and CDR2 are SEHNR and FQNEAQ (reference sequence). The CDR3 sequence is CASSPPATSGKETQYF. The CDR3 region has the DNA TGTGCCAGCAGCCCCCCCGCGACTAGCGGTAAAGAGACCCAGTACTTC.

The chain carries TRBV7-9 and TRBJ1-4; possible D gene TRBD1, 6 bases. Trimming stripped 1 base from V and 7 bases from J, with 10 bases between. This CDR3 has 14 amino acids. Germline V gene sequence: CDR1 SEHNR, CDR2 FQNEAQ (reference sequence). The CDR3, as DNA: TGTGCCAGCAGCTTAGAACAGGGTCCTGAAAAACTGTTTTTT. This gives the protein CASSLEQGPEKLFF. The entire variable domain, with the rest obtained from reference TRBV7-9 and TRBJ1-4, is as follows: DTGVSQNPRHKITKRGQNVTFRCDPISEHNRLYWYRQTLGQGPEFLTYFQNEAQLEKSRLLSDRFSAERPKGSFSTLEIQRTEQGDSAMYLCASSLEQGPEKLFFGSGTQLSVL.